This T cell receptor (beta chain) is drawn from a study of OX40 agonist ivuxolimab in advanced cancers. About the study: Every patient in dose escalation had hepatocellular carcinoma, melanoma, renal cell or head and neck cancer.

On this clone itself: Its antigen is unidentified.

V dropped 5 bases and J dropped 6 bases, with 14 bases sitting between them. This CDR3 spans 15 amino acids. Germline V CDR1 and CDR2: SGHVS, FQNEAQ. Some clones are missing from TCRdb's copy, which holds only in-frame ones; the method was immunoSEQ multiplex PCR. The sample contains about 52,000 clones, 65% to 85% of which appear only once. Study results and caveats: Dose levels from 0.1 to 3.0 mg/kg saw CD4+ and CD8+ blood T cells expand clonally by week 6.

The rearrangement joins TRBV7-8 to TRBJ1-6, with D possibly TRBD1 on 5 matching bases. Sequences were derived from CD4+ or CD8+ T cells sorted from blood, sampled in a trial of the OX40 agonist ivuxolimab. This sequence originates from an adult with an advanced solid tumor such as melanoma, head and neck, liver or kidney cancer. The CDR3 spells CASSPKAGTNSPLHF. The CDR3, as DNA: TGTGCCAGCAGCCCCAAGGCAGGGACTAATTCACCCCTCCACTTT.